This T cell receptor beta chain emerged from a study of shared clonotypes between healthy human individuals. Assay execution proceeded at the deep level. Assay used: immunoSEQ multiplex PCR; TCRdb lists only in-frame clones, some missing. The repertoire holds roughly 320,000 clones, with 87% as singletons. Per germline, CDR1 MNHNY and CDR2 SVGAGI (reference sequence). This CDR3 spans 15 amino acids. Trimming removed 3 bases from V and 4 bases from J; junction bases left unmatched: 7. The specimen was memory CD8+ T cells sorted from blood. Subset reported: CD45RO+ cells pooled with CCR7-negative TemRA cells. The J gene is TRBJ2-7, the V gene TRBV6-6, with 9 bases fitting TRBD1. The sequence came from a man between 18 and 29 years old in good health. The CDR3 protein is CASSYFGTGNYEQYF. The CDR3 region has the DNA TGTGCCAGCAGTTATTTCGGGACAGGGAATTACGAGCAGTACTTC.